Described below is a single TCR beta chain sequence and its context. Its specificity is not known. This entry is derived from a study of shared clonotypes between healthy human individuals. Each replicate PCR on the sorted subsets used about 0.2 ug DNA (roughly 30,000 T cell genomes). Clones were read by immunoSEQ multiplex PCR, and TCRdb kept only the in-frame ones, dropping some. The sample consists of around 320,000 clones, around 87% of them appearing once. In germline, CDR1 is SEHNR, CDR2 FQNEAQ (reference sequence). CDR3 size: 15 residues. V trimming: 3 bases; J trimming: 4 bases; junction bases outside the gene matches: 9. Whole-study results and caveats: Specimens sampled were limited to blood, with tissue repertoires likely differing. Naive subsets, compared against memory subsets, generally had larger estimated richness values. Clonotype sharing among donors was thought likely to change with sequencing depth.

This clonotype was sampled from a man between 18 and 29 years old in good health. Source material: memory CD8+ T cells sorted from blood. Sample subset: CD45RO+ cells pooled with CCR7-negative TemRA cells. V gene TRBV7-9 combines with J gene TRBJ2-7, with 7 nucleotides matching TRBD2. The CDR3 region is CASSFGGSGPYEQYF. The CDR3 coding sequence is TGTGCCAGCAGCTTCGGCGGGAGTGGGCCTTACGAGCAGTACTTC.